Sequencing of this T cell receptor beta chain was carried out in a study of tumor-infiltrating lymphocytes in primary liver carcinoma. The study co-extracted DNA and RNA from about 21-30 mg of unsorted bulk tissue. Sampling was performed at five separate regions of each tumor. Study-wide results and caveats: Tumor-adjacent and tumor-blood pairs shared less of their repertoires than tumor region pairs shared. Only about 7-25% of top clones occurred in every one of the five tumor regions.

A note on this clonotype: Its antigen is not identified.

Trimming left V 4 bases short and J 11 bases short, with 23 bases between. The CDR3 contains 15 residues. Germline V lookup: CDR1 MNHNS, CDR2 SASEGT. cDNA specific to TCR beta was made from 500 ng of total RNA, with a constant-region primer employed for priming. Researchers made the TCR beta libraries by running three nested multiplex PCR rounds with slightly modified ARM-PCR. The two initial PCR rounds, around 11 cycles each, used TRBV1-TRBV30 forward and C-beta reverse primers. One entry per CDR3 protein, called by TCRdb with MiXCR from the multiplex PCR reads. The sample yields about 99,000 distinct CDR3 sequences, roughly 69% seen once.

This chain uses TRBV6-1 with TRBJ1-1; tentatively, D is TRBD1 (5 bases). Input material: liver tumor tissue from sampling region 5. Subset defined: tumor region T5, tumor centre. The clonotype was recovered from a woman aged 55-69 years with primary liver carcinoma and hepatitis B virus infection. The CDR3 loop is CASSAHGGLSDGAFF. CDR3 coding DNA: TGTGCCAGCAGTGCCCACGGGGGACTCAGCGATGGGGCTTTCTTT.